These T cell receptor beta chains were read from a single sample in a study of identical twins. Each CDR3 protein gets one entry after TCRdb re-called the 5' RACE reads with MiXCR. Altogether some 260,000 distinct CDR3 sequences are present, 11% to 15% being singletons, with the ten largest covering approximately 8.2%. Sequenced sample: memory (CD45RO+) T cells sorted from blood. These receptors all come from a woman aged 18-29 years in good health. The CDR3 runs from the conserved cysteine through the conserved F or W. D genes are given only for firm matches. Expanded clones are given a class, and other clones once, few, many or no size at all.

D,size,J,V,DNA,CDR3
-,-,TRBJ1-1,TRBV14,TGTGCCAGCAGCCAGGTCAGGGTAAGGAGGACTGAAGCTTTCTTT,CASSQVRVRRTEAFF
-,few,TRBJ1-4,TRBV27,TGTGCCAGCAGTTCGGGTTATCGTGGTGGGAAACTGTTTTTT,CASSSGYRGGKLFF
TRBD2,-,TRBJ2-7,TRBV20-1,TGCAGTGCTCGGACTAGCCGAGGGTACTACGAGCAGTACTTC,CSARTSRGYYEQYF
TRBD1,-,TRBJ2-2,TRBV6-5,TGTGCCAGCAGTTACCGGCCCCGGGACAGGGGCACCGGGGAGCTGTTTTTT,CASSYRPRDRGTGELFF
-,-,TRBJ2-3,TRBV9,TGTGCCAGCAGCACCTCGGGGTCCCGGAATACGCAGTATTTT,CASSTSGSRNTQYF
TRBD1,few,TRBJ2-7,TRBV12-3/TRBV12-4,TGTGCCAGCACTTTGGACAGGGACGATCCCCCGGACGAGCAGTACTTC,CASTLDRDDPPDEQYF
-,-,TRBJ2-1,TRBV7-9,TGTGCCATGACGGGAGTGACCTACAATGAGCAGTTCTTC,CAMTGVTYNEQFF
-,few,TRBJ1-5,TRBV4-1,TGCGCCAGCAGCCTGCAGGACGGTCAGCCCCAGCATTTT,CASSLQDGQPQHF
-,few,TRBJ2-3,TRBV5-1,TGCGCCAGCAGCCCGGAGGGGGGGGGCCCTGATACGCAGTATTTT,CASSPEGGGPDTQYF
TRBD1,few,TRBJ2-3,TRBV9,TGTGCCAGCAGCGTAGGGGGCGGGACAGGGGGCATAGATACGCAGTATTTT,CASSVGGGTGGIDTQYF
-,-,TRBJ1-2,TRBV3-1,TGTGCCAGCAGCCAAGATAACCGGGGAGGGTATGGCTACACCTTC,CASSQDNRGGYGYTF
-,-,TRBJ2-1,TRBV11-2,TGTGCCAGCAGCTTATTGAGACCCCTAGCGCAATTTGACCCCAATGAGCAGTTCTTC,CASSLLRPLAQFDPNEQFF
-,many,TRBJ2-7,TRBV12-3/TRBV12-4,TGTGCCAGCAGTTTAAATTTAGTGAGCTCCTACGAGCAGTACTTC,CASSLNLVSSYEQYF
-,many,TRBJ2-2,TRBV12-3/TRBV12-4,TGTGCCAGCAGTTTACAGCGGAACACCGGGGAGCTGTTTTTT,CASSLQRNTGELFF
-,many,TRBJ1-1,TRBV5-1,TGCGCCAGCAGCTTAAATTCAATGAACACTGAAGCTTTCTTT,CASSLNSMNTEAFF
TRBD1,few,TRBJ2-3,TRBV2,TGTGCCAGCAGATCAAGGGGACAGGGCGCAGATACGCAGTATTTT,CASRSRGQGADTQYF
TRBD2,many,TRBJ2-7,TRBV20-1,TGCAGTGCTCACCCCTTAGCGGGAGGGGCCTACGAGCAGTACTTC,CSAHPLAGGAYEQYF
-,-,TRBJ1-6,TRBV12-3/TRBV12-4,TGTGCCAGCAGTTTTGATTTGGCAGGGGTATGGTCACCCCTCCACTTT,CASSFDLAGVWSPLHF
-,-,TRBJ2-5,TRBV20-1,TGCAGTGCGGTCCAGATTTACCAAGAGACCCAGTACTTC,CSAVQIYQETQYF
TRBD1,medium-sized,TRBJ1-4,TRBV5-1,TGCGCCAGCAGCTTCTCTTCACAGGGGGCAGGGGAAAAACTGTTTTTT,CASSFSSQGAGEKLFF
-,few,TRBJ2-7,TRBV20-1,TGCAGTGCGAACACCCCGGACAGATCCTACGAGCAGTACTTC,CSANTPDRSYEQYF
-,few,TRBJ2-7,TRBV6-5,TGTGCCAGCAGTTACTCCGGAAGTCAGGATATCTACGAGCAGTACTTC,CASSYSGSQDIYEQYF
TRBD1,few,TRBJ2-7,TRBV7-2,TGTGCCAGCAGCTACAGGGGGCTCGAGCAGTACTTC,CASSYRGLEQYF
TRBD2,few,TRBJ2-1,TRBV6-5,TGTGCCAGCAGTTACGGTGGACTAGCGGAGAACAATGAGCAGTTCTTC,CASSYGGLAENNEQFF
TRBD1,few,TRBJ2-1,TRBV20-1,TGCAGTGCCGACCTCCCGGGACAGGGGGGACGAGTCTCCTACAATGAGCAGTTCTTC,CSADLPGQGGRVSYNEQFF
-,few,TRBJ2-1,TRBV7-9,TGTGCCAGCAGCCAACAGACTGACAGTTCTGAGCAGTTCTTC,CASSQQTDSSEQFF
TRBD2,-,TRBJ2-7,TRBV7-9,TGTGCCAGCACACTGACTAGCGGCTACGAGCAGTACTTC,CASTLTSGYEQYF
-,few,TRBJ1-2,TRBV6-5,TGTGCCAGCAGTTCAGGAGCAGGGGAGGCCCACTATGGCTACACCTTC,CASSSGAGEAHYGYTF
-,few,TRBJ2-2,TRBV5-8,TGTGCCAGCAGCTTCCGGTGGACCGGGGAGCTGTTTTTT,CASSFRWTGELFF
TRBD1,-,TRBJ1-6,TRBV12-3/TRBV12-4,TGTGCCAGCAGGACGGACAGGGCTTCACCCCTCCACTTT,CASRTDRASPLHF
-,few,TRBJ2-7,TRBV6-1,TGTGCCAGCAGAATGAACCGGGACACCGAGCAGTACTTC,CASRMNRDTEQYF
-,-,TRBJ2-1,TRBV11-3,TGTGCCAGCAGCTTGGGGCTGGTTGCCAATGAGCAGTTCTTC,CASSLGLVANEQFF
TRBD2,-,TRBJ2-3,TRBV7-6,TGTGCCAGCAGCTCCAGCGGGAGCGGAGATACGCAGTATTTT,CASSSSGSGDTQYF
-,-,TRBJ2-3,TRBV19,TGTGCCAGTAGTGGAACCGGGTGGACAGATACGCAGTATTTT,CASSGTGWTDTQYF
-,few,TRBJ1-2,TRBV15,TGTGCCACCAGCAGAGATCTGAAGGATGGCTACACCTTC,CATSRDLKDGYTF
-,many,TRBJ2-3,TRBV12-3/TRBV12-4,TGTGCCAGCAGTTTACAGGGGAAAGGGGGCACAGATACGCAGTATTTT,CASSLQGKGGTDTQYF
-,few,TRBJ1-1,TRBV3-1,TGTGCCAGCAGCCACGGGACTCTCACTGAAGCTTTCTTT,CASSHGTLTEAFF
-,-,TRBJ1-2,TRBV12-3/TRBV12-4,TGTGCCAGCAGTTTTACGGGGGCGCGGGGCTACACCTTC,CASSFTGARGYTF
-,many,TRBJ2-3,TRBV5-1,TGCGCCAGCAGCTTGGATGGTAGCACAGATACGCAGTATTTT,CASSLDGSTDTQYF
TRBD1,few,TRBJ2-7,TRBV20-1,TGCAGTGCTACCGGGACAGGGCCCCACGAGCAGTACTTC,CSATGTGPHEQYF
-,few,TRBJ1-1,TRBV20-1,TGCAGTGCTAGAGAACGGGACACTGAAGCTTTCTTT,CSARERDTEAFF
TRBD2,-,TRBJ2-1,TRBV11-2,TGTGCCAGCTCGCGTTTAGCGGGGCGCCGGGAGCAGTTCTTC,CASSRLAGRREQFF
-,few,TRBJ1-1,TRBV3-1,TGTGCCAGCAGCCAGGGACGTAACACTGACACTTTCTTT,CASSQGRNTDTFF
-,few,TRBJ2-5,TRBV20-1,TGCAGTGCTAGAAAGGATCGAGACGCGGAGACCCAGTACTTC,CSARKDRDAETQYF
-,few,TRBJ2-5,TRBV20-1,TGCAGTGCTAGAGCCCTAACAGGGTCAGAGACCCAGTACTTC,CSARALTGSETQYF
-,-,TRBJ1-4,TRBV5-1,TGCGCCAGCAGCTTCAGGGGCAGCAATGAAAAACTGTTTTTT,CASSFRGSNEKLFF
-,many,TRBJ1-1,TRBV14,TGTGCCAGCAGCCAAGATTTTGCAGCAAATCGAGCTTTCTTT,CASSQDFAANRAFF
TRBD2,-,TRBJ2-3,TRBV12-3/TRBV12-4,TGTGCCAGCAGTTTACTTCTAGCGGGAGGGTCAGATACGCAGTATTTT,CASSLLLAGGSDTQYF
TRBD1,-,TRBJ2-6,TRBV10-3,TGTGCCATCAGTGGGGACAGGGAGACCGGGGCCAACGTCCTGACTTTC,CAISGDRETGANVLTF
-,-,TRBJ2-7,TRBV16,TGTGCCAGCAGCCAATCTCAGGGGGACTACTACGAGCAGTACTTC,CASSQSQGDYYEQYF
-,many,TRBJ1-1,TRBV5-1,TGCGCCAGCAGCTTGGGCGGCAGCTTGAACACTGAAGCTTTCTTT,CASSLGGSLNTEAFF
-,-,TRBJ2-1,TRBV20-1,TGCAGCCATGAAGATCGGGCCCGGGCTGACAATGAGCAGTTCTTC,CSHEDRARADNEQFF
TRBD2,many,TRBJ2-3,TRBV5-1,TGCGCCAGCAGCTTTCACACTAGCGGGGGCTTCCAGTCGCAGTATTTT,CASSFHTSGGFQSQYF
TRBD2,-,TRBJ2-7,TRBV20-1,TGCAGTGCTCCGACTAGCGGGACGTTCTACGAGCAGTACTTC,CSAPTSGTFYEQYF
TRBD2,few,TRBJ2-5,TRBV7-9,TGTGCCAGCAGCCCAGGGGCTAGCGGGGGTGGAGAGACCCAGTACTTC,CASSPGASGGGETQYF
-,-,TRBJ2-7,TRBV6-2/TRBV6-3,TGTGCCAGCAGTTACAGGGATATATACGAGCAGTACTTC,CASSYRDIYEQYF
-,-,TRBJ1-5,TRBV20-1,TGCAGTGCAGCGGGACGGAACAATCAGCCCCAGCATTTT,CSAAGRNNQPQHF
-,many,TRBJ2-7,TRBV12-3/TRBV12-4,TGTGCCAGCAGTTTACAGGGGTGGGCTAAAGAGCAGTACTTC,CASSLQGWAKEQYF
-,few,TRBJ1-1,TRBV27,TGTGCCAGCAGTCAAAGGGGGGCGGGGAACACTGAAGCTTTCTTT,CASSQRGAGNTEAFF
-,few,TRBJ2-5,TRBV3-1,TGTGCCAGCAGCCAATCTCCACTCAGGGTCCAGTACTTC,CASSQSPLRVQYF